These 9 T cell receptor beta chains came from one sample sequenced in a study of human T cells and chemical hapten exposure. Via MiXCR, TCRdb re-called the RACE reads, giving one row per CDR3 protein. The table records approximately 350,000 distinct CDR3 sequences, approximately 6.3% of them present only once. Time point given: patch test 1, 2 weeks after DPC sensitization. Stated treatment: therapeutic diphenylcyclopropenone sensitization with weekly scalp DPC. The sample consisted of whole blood, taken in connection with sensitization to the hapten diphenylcyclopropenone (DPC). Every receptor here comes from a woman aged 18-30 years with alopecia areata. Some clones in this sample may be carry-over from other donors' samples.

In its sample, this clonotype was seen a few times. The rearrangement uses TRBV4-2 and TRBJ1-2; TRBD1 matches 12 bases. V was clipped by 2 bases and J by 7 bases; unmatched bases: 5. There are 15 residues in the CDR3. Looked up from germline, CDR1 is LGHNA and CDR2 is YNFKEQ. CDR3 sequence (DNA): TGTGCCAGCAGCCAACTGGGACAGGGGGCCCGTGGCTACACCTTC. Its protein product is CASSQLGQGARGYTF.

With regard to this clonotype: An end of the junction does not agree with germline; a read error may underlie this. The CDR3 nucleotides are TGTGCCAACAGCGGGACTAGCGGGGCCAAAAGCTCCTACAATGAGCAGTTCTTC. Amino acid sequence: CANSGTSGAKSSYNEQFF. The chain carries TRBV9 and TRBJ2-1; 13 bases map to TRBD2. CDR1 is SGDLS and CDR2 is YYNGEE in the germline V gene. This CDR3 has 18 residues.

The sample holds many counts of this clonotype. CDR3 in amino acids: CASSQDWAGPQHF. DNA for the CDR3: TGCGCCAGCAGCCAAGATTGGGCGGGGCCCCAGCATTTT. This chain joins TRBV4-3 and TRBJ1-5, with D uncertain. Between the trimmed V and J ends, which lost 0 bases and 9 bases, there was a span of 9 bases. This CDR3 has 13 residues. The germline V gene has CDR1 LGHNA and CDR2 YSLEER.

This clonotype was counted a few times. The chain joins TRBV10-3 to TRBJ2-3; TRBD2 agrees at 8 bases. This CDR3 contains 14 residues. Germline lookup yields CDR1 ENHRY and CDR2 SYGVKD. Trimming removed 7 bases from V and 6 bases from J; junction bases left unmatched: 9. This chain's CDR3 is CAINEPGGRDTQYF. The CDR3, as DNA: TGTGCCATCAACGAGCCGGGGGGGCGGGATACGCAGTATTTT.

The sample holds a few counts of this clonotype. J is TRBJ2-7 and V is TRBV3-1; 7 positions agree with TRBD1. J lost 6 bases, V lost 4 bases, and 6 bases had no gene match. The CDR3 extends over 13 amino acids. Germline CDR1 reads LGHDT; CDR2 reads YNNKEL (reference sequence). The DNA for the CDR3 is TGTGCCAGCAGCCCCCTAGGGGGCTCCGAGCAGTACTTC. It yields the protein CASSPLGGSEQYF.

The table lists this clonotype with a few counts. The chain employs TRBV2 and TRBJ1-5, with a possible D match to TRBD1 (5 bases). Germline CDR1 and CDR2: SNHLY and FYNNEI. The V and J ends lost 7 bases and 2 bases respectively, with 12 bases between them. The CDR3 runs to 14 residues. The CDR3 here is CASKGHEGNQPQHF. Here the CDR3 DNA reads TGTGCCAGCAAAGGACATGAGGGCAATCAGCCCCAGCATTTT.

This clonotype was seen repeatedly, ten times or more. The V gene is TRBV7-9, the J gene TRBJ1-2, with no clear D. The V gene lost 1 base and the J gene lost 5 bases, with 11 bases spanning the gap. Germline V gives CDR1 SEHNR, CDR2 FQNEAQ (reference sequence). There are 14 residues in the CDR3. CDR3: CASSLVGSQYGYTF. The CDR3 DNA is TGTGCCAGCAGCTTAGTAGGATCGCAGTATGGCTACACCTTC.

This clonotype was found many times. CDR3: CASGLNTDTQYF. CDR3 sequence (DNA): TGTGCCAGCGGGCTCAACACAGATACGCAGTATTTT. The rearrangement joins TRBV7-6 to TRBJ2-3; no reliable D call. The CDR3 extends over 12 amino acids. The ends were cut back, 8 bases at V and 2 bases at J, with 8 bases in the middle. Germline lookup yields CDR1 SGHVS and CDR2 FNYEAQ.

The rearrangement links TRBV7-2 to TRBJ1-6; D not resolved. This CDR3 contains 13 residues. The V and J ends lost 6 bases and 10 bases respectively, with 13 bases between them. CDR1 is SGHTA, CDR2 FQGNSA, per germline. As DNA, the CDR3 is TGTGCCAGCAGGACCGAGGGAAGGTCACCCCTCCACTTT. Protein product: CASRTEGRSPLHF.